A selection of T cell receptor beta chains follows, all from one sample in a study of cytomegalovirus exposure and HLA in healthy donors. TCRdb keeps only in-frame clones here, not all; method: immunoSEQ multiplex PCR. The sample table sets out about 140,000 clones. The sample was PBMCs. All receptors derive from a male donor in good health and CMV-seronegative. The CDR3 runs from the conserved cysteine through the conserved F or W. The D gene is left open where the match is weak.

v_call: TRBV9
d_call: .
j_call: TRBJ1-1
cdr3_nt: TGTGCCAGCAGCCTCTCCGGGGGAATGTATACTGAAGCTTTCTTT
cdr3_aa: CASSLSGGMYTEAFF

v_call: TRBV7-9
d_call: .
j_call: TRBJ2-7
cdr3_nt: TGTGCCAGCTCGGCGGCAACCTACGAGCAGTACTTC
cdr3_aa: CASSAATYEQYF

v_call: TRBV28
d_call: .
j_call: TRBJ2-3
cdr3_nt: TGTGCCAGCACGAGGGCGGCCCCGGATACGCAGTATTTT
cdr3_aa: CASTRAAPDTQYF

v_call: TRBV13
d_call: .
j_call: TRBJ2-1
cdr3_nt: TGTGCCAGCAGCTTTGCGGTGTATGAGCAGTTCTTC
cdr3_aa: CASSFAVYEQFF

v_call: TRBV29-1
d_call: .
j_call: TRBJ2-7
cdr3_nt: TGCAGCGGGGGTGGAGGTAACTACGAGCAGTACTTC
cdr3_aa: CSGGGGNYEQYF

v_call: TRBV5-1
d_call: .
j_call: TRBJ1-3
cdr3_nt: TGCGCCAGCAGCTTGGAAGAGGGAACATTGTCTGGAAACACCATATATTTT
cdr3_aa: CASSLEEGTLSGNTIYF

v_call: TRBV28
d_call: .
j_call: TRBJ1-1
cdr3_nt: TGTGCCAGCAGCAGCGCGGCTTGGGTTGAAGCTTTCTTT
cdr3_aa: CASSSAAWVEAFF

v_call: TRBV5-1
d_call: .
j_call: TRBJ2-1
cdr3_nt: TGCGCCAGCAGCTTGGGTCGGGATCATGAGCAGTTCTTC
cdr3_aa: CASSLGRDHEQFF

v_call: TRBV19
d_call: .
j_call: TRBJ1-2
cdr3_nt: TGTGCCAGTAGTCCCCCATCCTATGGCTACACCTTC
cdr3_aa: CASSPPSYGYTF

v_call: TRBV27
d_call: .
j_call: TRBJ2-3
cdr3_nt: TGTGCCAGCAGTTTAGGCTTTAGCACAGATACGCAGTATTTT
cdr3_aa: CASSLGFSTDTQYF

v_call: TRBV15
d_call: TRBD1
j_call: TRBJ2-6
cdr3_nt: TGTGCCACCAGCAGAGATGTGGGGCAGGGGGCTGGGGCCAACGTCCTGACTTTC
cdr3_aa: CATSRDVGQGAGANVLTF

v_call: TRBV7-9
d_call: TRBD1
j_call: TRBJ2-6
cdr3_nt: TGTGCCAGCAGCTCCCGGGACAGCAGCTCTGGGGCCAACGTCCTGACTTTC
cdr3_aa: CASSSRDSSSGANVLTF

v_call: TRBV7-9
d_call: .
j_call: TRBJ1-3
cdr3_nt: TGTGCCAGCAGCTTCGACAGGAGCTCTGGAAACACCATATATTTT
cdr3_aa: CASSFDRSSGNTIYF

v_call: TRBV6-5
d_call: .
j_call: TRBJ2-3
cdr3_nt: TGTGCCAGCAGTTATGGGCGGGGCCCTAGCACAGACACGCAGTATTTT
cdr3_aa: CASSYGRGPSTDTQYF

v_call: TRBV19
d_call: .
j_call: TRBJ1-2
cdr3_nt: TGTGCCAGTAGTATAGACAGCGAGGCCTACTATGGCTACACCTTC
cdr3_aa: CASSIDSEAYYGYTF

v_call: TRBV28
d_call: .
j_call: TRBJ1-1
cdr3_nt: TGTGCCAGCAGACTTCCGACAGTGAACACTGAAGCTTTCTTT
cdr3_aa: CASRLPTVNTEAFF

v_call: TRBV6-5
d_call: .
j_call: TRBJ1-1
cdr3_nt: TGTGCCAGCAGTTACTCGAAGCGCGGGGGGTACACTGAAGCTTTCTTT
cdr3_aa: CASSYSKRGGYTEAFF

v_call: TRBV9
d_call: TRBD2
j_call: TRBJ2-7
cdr3_nt: TGTGCCAGCAGCGTAGGCGGGGGGCCCTACGAGCAGTACTTC
cdr3_aa: CASSVGGGPYEQYF

v_call: TRBV13
d_call: .
j_call: TRBJ2-5
cdr3_nt: TGTGCCAGCAGCTTAGCGCAGGGGAAAGAGACCCAGTACTTC
cdr3_aa: CASSLAQGKETQYF

v_call: TRBV27
d_call: TRBD1
j_call: TRBJ2-7
cdr3_nt: TGTGCCAGCAGCCTACAGGGGATCCCCTACGAGCAGTACTTC
cdr3_aa: CASSLQGIPYEQYF

v_call: TRBV5-6
d_call: TRBD1
j_call: TRBJ1-6
cdr3_nt: TGTGCCAGCAGCTTGCTCAGGGGGCGATTCTCACCCCTCCACTTT
cdr3_aa: CASSLLRGRFSPLHF

v_call: TRBV7-2
d_call: .
j_call: TRBJ2-3
cdr3_nt: TGTGCCAGCAGCTTAGGACTAGGATCTTCGGATACGCAGTATTTT
cdr3_aa: CASSLGLGSSDTQYF

v_call: TRBV27
d_call: TRBD1
j_call: TRBJ1-1
cdr3_nt: TGTGCCAGCAGTATCCTCGGGGACAGCCTATTACCGAACACTGAAGCTTTCTTT
cdr3_aa: CASSILGDSLLPNTEAFF

v_call: TRBV7-8
d_call: TRBD1
j_call: TRBJ1-4
cdr3_nt: TGTGCCAGCAGCGGGGGGTCAGGGGGAGCTAATGAAAAACTGTTTTTT
cdr3_aa: CASSGGSGGANEKLFF

v_call: TRBV11-2
d_call: .
j_call: TRBJ2-7
cdr3_nt: TGTGCCAGCAGCCCAACAGGGCACGAGCAGTACTTC
cdr3_aa: CASSPTGHEQYF

v_call: TRBV30
d_call: TRBD2
j_call: TRBJ2-2
cdr3_nt: TGTGCCTGGAGTGTACGGTGGGGGGGTGGGCGGGAGCACCACACCGGGGAGCTGTTTTTT
cdr3_aa: CAWSVRWGGGREHHTGELFF

v_call: TRBV28
d_call: TRBD1
j_call: TRBJ2-3
cdr3_nt: TGTGCCAGCAGGGCTGACAGGGCTTTCCCAGATACGCAGTATTTT
cdr3_aa: CASRADRAFPDTQYF

v_call: TRBV7-9
d_call: TRBD1
j_call: TRBJ1-1
cdr3_nt: TGTGCCAGCAGCTTAAGTCCGTCGGGTAAGGGGGCCACTGAAGCTTTCTTT
cdr3_aa: CASSLSPSGKGATEAFF

v_call: TRBV5-6
d_call: .
j_call: TRBJ1-4
cdr3_nt: TGTGCCAGCAGCTTGTCTACCGCGACGAGGGAAAAACTGTTTTTT
cdr3_aa: CASSLSTATREKLFF

v_call: TRBV7-2
d_call: .
j_call: TRBJ1-6
cdr3_nt: TGTGCCAGCAGCTTAGACCAGGCCAGGTCGAATTCACCCCTCCACTTT
cdr3_aa: CASSLDQARSNSPLHF

v_call: TRBV7-6
d_call: .
j_call: TRBJ1-3
cdr3_nt: TGTGCCAGCAGCTTGAGGGTCCAATGGTCTGGAAACACCATATATTTT
cdr3_aa: CASSLRVQWSGNTIYF

v_call: TRBV11-3
d_call: .
j_call: TRBJ2-1
cdr3_nt: TGTGCCAGCAGCTTCCCCTTCGAGCGAGGCTTCTACAATGAGCAGTTCTTC
cdr3_aa: CASSFPFERGFYNEQFF

v_call: TRBV5-1
d_call: TRBD1
j_call: TRBJ1-1
cdr3_nt: TGCGCCAGCAGCCTGTATGGGACAGGGCAAGTGAACACTGAAGCTTTCTTT
cdr3_aa: CASSLYGTGQVNTEAFF

v_call: TRBV7-2
d_call: .
j_call: TRBJ2-7
cdr3_nt: TGTGCCAGCAGCCCCCGTCTGTGGCGGACCTACGAGCAGTACTTC
cdr3_aa: CASSPRLWRTYEQYF